These 10 T cell receptor beta chains were sequenced from one sample in a study of blood T cell repertoires in COVID-19. Libraries were prepared by immunoSEQ multiplex PCR; TCRdb keeps only in-frame clonotypes and omits some of them. The sample includes more than 150,000 clones, 87% of them seen just once. Sequencing was done on a sample of peripheral blood. The receptors come from a middle-aged man with active or convalescent COVID-19.

J is TRBJ2-1 and V is TRBV19; no firm D call. Germline V gene sequence: CDR1 LNHDA, CDR2 SQIVND (reference sequence). Deletions cut 5 bases from V and 4 bases from J, with 9 bases between. The CDR3 covers 13 residues. The CDR3: CASSPDFYNEQFF. The CDR3 coding sequence is TGTGCCAGTAGTCCCGACTTTTACAATGAGCAGTTCTTC.

The chain couples TRBV14 to TRBJ2-5; possibly TRBD1 for D (5 bases). The CDR3 consists of 13 residues. Germline-derived CDR1 and CDR2 are SGHDN and FVKESK. Trimming removed 4 bases at V and 7 bases at J, with 13 bases between. The CDR3 bases are TGTGCCAGCAGCCTAGGACCCCAGGGGACCCAGTACTTC. It is translated as CASSLGPQGTQYF.

The chain recombines TRBV6-6 with TRBJ2-3; D is unresolved. Germline loops: CDR1 MNHNY, CDR2 SVGAGI (reference sequence). V lost 2 bases and J 2 bases, leaving 5 bases between the germline ends. This CDR3 is 13 amino acids long. DNA of the CDR3: TGTGCCAGCAGTTACCACTCCACAGATACGCAGTATTTT. This translates into CASSYHSTDTQYF.

The V call is TRBV5-1, the J call TRBJ1-1, with TRBD1 as a possible D gene (6 bases). V was shortened by 5 bases and J by 1 base, with 15 bases between the two germline ends. The CDR3 has 15 residues. The germline gives CDR1 SGHRS, CDR2 YFSETQ. The CDR3 nucleotides read TGCGCCAGCAGGGGGACAACGTTAGGGAACACTGAAGCTTTCTTT. Translated, it gives CASRGTTLGNTEAFF. The whole variable domain, remainder taken from reference TRBV5-1 and TRBJ1-1, is KAGVTQTPRYLIKTRGQQVTLSCSPISGHRSVSWYQQTPGQGLQFLFEYFSETQRNKGNFPGRFSGRQFSNSRSEMNVSTLELGDSALYLCASRGTTLGNTEAFFGQGTRLTVV.

In DNA, the CDR3 is TGCGCCAGCAGCCCCGGTTCGAACGTCTATGGCTACACCTTC. Protein product: CASSPGSNVYGYTF. V and J are TRBV4-3 and TRBJ1-2, with unresolved D. V was pared by 4 bases and J by 4 bases, with 13 bases between. Germline CDR1 LGHNA, CDR2 YSLEER. There are 14 residues in the CDR3.

This clone came up once. V gene TRBV5-1 combines with J gene TRBJ2-7; D gene unclear. From germline, CDR1 is SGHRS and CDR2 YFSETQ. The CDR3 contains 14 residues. V shed 0 bases and J shed 2 bases, with 9 bases lying between them. CDR3 residues: CASSLDGSPYEQYF. DNA for the CDR3: TGCGCCAGCAGCTTGGACGGGTCCCCCTACGAGCAGTACTTC.

V and J are TRBV7-2 and TRBJ2-3; TRBD1 might be the D (6 bases). This CDR3 comprises 15 residues. The germline CDR1 and CDR2 sequences are SGHTA and FQGNSA. V was trimmed by 3 bases and J by 0 bases, leaving 10 bases between them. The CDR3 here is CASSLGAHSTDTQYF. The CDR3, as DNA: TGTGCCAGCAGCTTGGGGGCCCATAGCACAGATACGCAGTATTTT.

The chain carries TRBV6-5 and TRBJ2-1; the match to TRBD2 covers 8 bases. This CDR3 is built from 12 residues. V lost 3 bases and J lost 9; bases outside the gene matches: 1. Germline lookup yields CDR1 MNHEY and CDR2 SVGAGI. CDR3 nucleotides: TGTGCCAGCAGTTATGCGGGGGGTGAGCAGTTCTTC. It yields the protein CASSYAGGEQFF.

The chain employs TRBV12-3 or TRBV12-4 and TRBJ2-7; no reliable D call. The ends were cut back, 7 bases at V and 2 bases at J, with 9 bases in the middle. This CDR3 is built from 12 residues. CDR3 amino acids: CASTTSPYEQYF. The CDR3 DNA follows: TGTGCCAGCACCACATCGCCCTACGAGCAGTACTTC.

The chain uses TRBV10-2 and TRBJ1-1; D unclear. There are 17 residues in the CDR3. The V end lost 0 bases, the J end lost 0 bases, and 14 bases lay between the germline ends. Per the germline V gene, CDR1 is WSHSY and CDR2 is SAAADI. The CDR3 DNA reads TGCGCCAGCAGTGAGTCGAGAGCCAGCGCAATGAACACTGAAGCTTTCTTT. Its translation: CASSESRASAMNTEAFF.